The T cell receptor (beta chain) described here comes from a study of a mutant IDH1 vaccine in newly diagnosed glioma. Overall study context: Following radiotherapy alone, or alongside temozolomide cycles, vaccination was started after an interval of 4-6 weeks. Week 35 brought visit V12, which was followed by visit V13 at week 47.

On this clone: The antigen is not known.

Study-level results: With respect to changes in top peripheral T cell clonotypes, pseudoprogression seemed unrelated.

Sequenced by immunoSEQ multiplex PCR; TCRdb stores in-frame clones only, minus some. The data hold 40,000 to 45,000 clones, with 81% observed a single time. Time point of the sample: week 35, safety follow-up. Doses consisted of 300 ug of mutant IDH1 20-mer peptide each, paired with topical imiquimod. Patients, over weeks 1, 3, 5, 7, 11, 15, 19 and 23, received a total of eight vaccinations. In germline, CDR1 is LNHDA, CDR2 SQIVND (reference sequence). The CDR3 spans 16 residues. Losses at the gene ends were 2 bases for V and 9 bases for J; bases not matched to a gene: 10. The rearrangement uses TRBV19 and TRBJ2-1; 10 bases align to TRBD1. The clonotype originates from a woman aged 40 to 50 with glioma. Some clones in this sample may be carry-over from other donors' samples. This material consisted of PBMCs, taken from a glioma patient whose treatment included an IDH1 peptide vaccine. The CDR3 region is CASSIPPGQGSGEQFF. The CDR3 bases are TGTGCCAGTAGTATACCTCCGGGACAGGGGTCAGGTGAGCAGTTCTTC.